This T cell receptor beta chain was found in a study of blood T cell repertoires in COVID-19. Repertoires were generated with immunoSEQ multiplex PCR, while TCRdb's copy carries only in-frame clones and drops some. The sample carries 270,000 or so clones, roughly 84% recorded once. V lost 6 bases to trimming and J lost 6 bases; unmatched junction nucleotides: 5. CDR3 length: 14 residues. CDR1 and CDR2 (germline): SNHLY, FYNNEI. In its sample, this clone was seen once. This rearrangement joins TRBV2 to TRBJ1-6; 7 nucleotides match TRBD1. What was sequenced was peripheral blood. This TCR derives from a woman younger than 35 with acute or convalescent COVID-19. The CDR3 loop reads CASSLRDSNSPLHF. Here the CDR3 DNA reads TGTGCCAGCAGCCTCCGGGACAGTAATTCACCCCTCCACTTT.